These 18 T cell receptor beta chains were all obtained from the same sample, sequenced in a study of shared clonotypes between healthy human individuals. Libraries were prepared by immunoSEQ multiplex PCR; TCRdb keeps only in-frame clonotypes and omits some of them. Counted here are over a million clones, 95% to 99% occurring once; the ten biggest clones make up 0.45%. Source material: naive CD4+ T cells sorted from blood. Sample subset: CD45RA+ positively selected. The receptors here all came from a man younger than 40 in good health.

This clone was recorded only once. The V gene is TRBV5-8, the J gene TRBJ2-1; 7 positions match TRBD1. This CDR3 spans 16 amino acids. The germline CDR1 and CDR2 sequences are SGHTS and YDEGEE. With V trimmed by 0 bases and J by 1 base, 4 bases remained unmatched. The CDR3 DNA is TGTGCCAGCAGCTTGGGGCCAGGGGGATCCTACAATGAGCAGTTCTTC. It translates to CASSLGPGGSYNEQFF.

The rearrangement links TRBV19 to TRBJ1-5; 7 positions agree with TRBD1. Per germline, CDR1 LNHDA and CDR2 SQIVND (reference sequence). The CDR3 runs to 16 residues. Germline trimming cut 0 bases from V and 10 bases from J; bases unmatched to any gene: 12. This CDR3 is CASSIDGGAGGRPQHF. The CDR3 nucleotides read TGTGCCAGTAGTATAGACGGAGGAGCAGGGGGACGTCCCCAGCATTTT.

The chain carries TRBV10-1 and TRBJ2-3; 7 bases match TRBD2. This CDR3 region has 14 residues. V gave up 3 bases and J gave up 3 bases; unmatched junction bases: 3. The germline V gene encodes CDR1 WNHNN and CDR2 SYGVQD (reference sequence). The chain's CDR3 is CASSEAGRTDTQYF. CDR3 sequence (DNA): TGCGCCAGCAGTGAAGCGGGAAGGACAGATACGCAGTATTTT.

This CDR3 is CAGPLEFSNQPQHF. For the CDR3, the DNA is TGTGCCGGACCCCTTGAATTTAGCAATCAGCCCCAGCATTTT. This chain links TRBV21-1 with TRBJ1-5. TRBV21-1 is flagged as a pseudogene. This CDR3 is built from 14 residues.

The J gene is TRBJ1-3, the V gene TRBV28, with D unclear. The germline CDR1 and CDR2 sequences are MDHEN and SYDVKM. CDR3 length: 13 residues. Trimming pared 5 bases from V and 4 bases from J, leaving 9 bases between. For the CDR3, the DNA is TGTGCCAGCAGTAGGGTGGCCGGAAACACCATATATTTT. Protein product: CASSRVAGNTIYF.

V usage is TRBV7-8 and J usage is TRBJ2-7; D unresolved. The CDR3 has 10 residues. V dropped 3 bases and J dropped 7 bases, with 4 bases sitting between them. The germline V gene has CDR1 SGHVS and CDR2 FQNEAQ. The CDR3 here is CASSLIEQYF. Here the CDR3 DNA reads TGTGCCAGCAGCTTGATTGAGCAGTACTTC.

The chain combines TRBV28 with TRBJ2-7, with a tentative D call TRBD2 (5 bases). The CDR3 extends over 13 amino acids. Germline loops: CDR1 MDHEN, CDR2 SYDVKM. Trimming stripped 9 bases from V and 2 bases from J, with 14 bases between. The CDR3, as DNA: TGTGCCAGTTCCGAGGGTAACACCTACGAGCAGTACTTC. Amino acid sequence: CASSEGNTYEQYF.

The chain uses TRBV28 and TRBJ2-7; no firm D call. This CDR3 has 14 amino acids. Trimming stripped 10 bases from V and 0 bases from J, with 16 bases between. Per germline, CDR1 MDHEN and CDR2 SYDVKM. CDR3 coding DNA: TGTGCCACCTTATCATTCCCGAGCTCCTACGAGCAGTACTTC. Encoded protein: CATLSFPSSYEQYF.

Points on this clone: The sample carries other DNA sequences with the same CDR3. The rearrangement uses TRBV6-5 and TRBJ2-5; 14 positions agree with TRBD2. CDR1 and CDR2 from the germline V gene are MNHEY and SVGAGI. V gave up 5 bases and J gave up 5 bases; unmatched junction bases: 4. The CDR3 is 15 residues long. The chain's CDR3 is CASSPGLAGVETQYF. CDR3 sequence (DNA): TGTGCCAGCAGTCCGGGACTAGCGGGAGTTGAGACCCAGTACTTC.

J is TRBJ2-6 and V is TRBV5-1, with D perhaps matching TRBD1 (6 bases). CDR1 is SGHRS and CDR2 is YFSETQ in the germline V gene. V was trimmed by 3 bases and J by 0 bases, leaving 7 bases between them. This CDR3 comprises 15 residues. The CDR3: CASSWTVSGANVLTF. The CDR3 DNA reads TGCGCCAGCAGCTGGACAGTCTCTGGGGCCAACGTCCTGACTTTC.

This clone was counted once. The CDR3 loop is CASSQELAGVDTQYF. CDR3 nucleotides: TGTGCCAGCTCCCAAGAACTAGCGGGAGTAGATACGCAGTATTTT. The chain employs TRBV18 and TRBJ2-3; 11 bases agree with TRBD2. V lost 6 bases and J lost 5; bases outside the gene matches: 7. CDR3 size: 15 residues. Germline CDR1 reads KGHSH; CDR2 reads LQKENI.

The rearrangement links TRBV27 to TRBJ2-3; D gene unclear. The CDR3 spans 13 residues. The V and J ends lost 5 bases and 5 bases respectively, with 11 bases between them. Germline V CDR1 and CDR2: MNHEY, SMNVEV (reference sequence). The CDR3 nucleotides are TGTGCCAGCAGTCCCCTTCTATTAGATACGCAGTATTTT. It encodes CASSPLLLDTQYF.

The CDR3 reads CASSFGLAGGQYEQYF. The CDR3 region has the DNA TGCGCCAGCAGCTTCGGACTAGCGGGAGGACAGTACGAGCAGTACTTC. V gene TRBV5-1 combines with J gene TRBJ2-7; TRBD2 aligns across 14 bases. The CDR3 extends over 16 amino acids. Germline loops: CDR1 SGHRS, CDR2 YFSETQ. The junction had 5 bases not matched to a gene; V was cut back by 2 bases and J by 4 bases.

The rearrangement joins TRBV5-6 to TRBJ1-1; 9 bases fit TRBD1. With 3 bases clipped from V and 5 bases from J, the junction kept 11 bases outside the gene matches. The CDR3 spans 16 residues. The germline gives CDR1 SGHDT, CDR2 YYEEEE. This CDR3 reads CASSSNRGRFGTEAFF. The CDR3 DNA follows: TGTGCCAGCAGCTCAAACAGGGGGCGCTTCGGAACTGAAGCTTTCTTT.

The chain has TRBV11-2 and TRBJ2-7, with D unresolved. V lost 2 bases and J lost 12, with 11 bases in between. The CDR3 is 11 residues long. Germline V gene data show CDR1 as SGHAT and CDR2 as FQNNGV. The CDR3 DNA reads TGTGCCAGCAGCTTAAGGCAGTCTCCGTACTTC. It yields the protein CASSLRQSPYF.

This clone showed up just once. The genes are TRBV21-1 and TRBJ2-7; the D call in the table, TRBD1, was not verified against the DNA. TRBV21-1 is a known pseudogene. The CDR3 extends over 15 amino acids. The CDR3 DNA reads TGTGCCAGCAGCAAACCAGGCAGGGGGATCTACGAGCAGTACTTC. As protein: CASSKPGRGIYEQYF.

The chain recombines TRBV7-2 with TRBJ1-1, with 7 positions matching TRBD1. The CDR3 runs to 16 residues. J was trimmed by 5 bases and V by 0 bases; bases with no gene match: 9. Germline assignment: CDR1 SGHTA and CDR2 FQGNSA. The CDR3 is CASSLAQTGIRTEAFF. The DNA of the CDR3 is TGTGCCAGCAGCTTAGCGCAGACAGGGATTAGGACTGAAGCTTTCTTT.

The chain links TRBV2 to TRBJ1-5; D remains unclear. Trimming left V 1 base short and J 6 bases short, with 13 bases between. Germline V CDR1 and CDR2: SNHLY, FYNNEI. The CDR3 consists of 15 residues. CDR3 nucleotides: TGTGCCAGCAGTGAAGTAAAAGGGCTCGGTCAGCCCCAGCATTTT. It encodes CASSEVKGLGQPQHF. Using reference TRBV2 and TRBJ1-5 for the parts outside the CDR3, the full variable domain is EPEVTQTPSHQVTQMGQEVILRCVPISNHLYFYWYRQILGQKVEFLVSFYNNEISEKSEIFDDQFSVERPDGSNFTLKIRSTKLEDSAMYFCASSEVKGLGQPQHFGDGTRLSIL.